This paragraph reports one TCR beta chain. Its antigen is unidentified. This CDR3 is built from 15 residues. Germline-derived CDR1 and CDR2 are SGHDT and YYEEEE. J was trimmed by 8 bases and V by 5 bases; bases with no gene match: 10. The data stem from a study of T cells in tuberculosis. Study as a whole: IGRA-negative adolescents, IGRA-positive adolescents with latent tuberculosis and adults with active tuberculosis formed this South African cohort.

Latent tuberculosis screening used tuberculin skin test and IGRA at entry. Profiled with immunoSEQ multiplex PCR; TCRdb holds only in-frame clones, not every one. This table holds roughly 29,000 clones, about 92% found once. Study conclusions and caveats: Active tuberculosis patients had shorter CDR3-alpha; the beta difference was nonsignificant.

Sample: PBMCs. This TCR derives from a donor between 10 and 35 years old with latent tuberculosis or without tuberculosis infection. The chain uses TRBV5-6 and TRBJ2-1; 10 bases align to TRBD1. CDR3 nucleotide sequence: TGTGCCAGCAGTCCCGGGACAGGGGTTAATCATGAGCAGTTCTTC. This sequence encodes CASSPGTGVNHEQFF.